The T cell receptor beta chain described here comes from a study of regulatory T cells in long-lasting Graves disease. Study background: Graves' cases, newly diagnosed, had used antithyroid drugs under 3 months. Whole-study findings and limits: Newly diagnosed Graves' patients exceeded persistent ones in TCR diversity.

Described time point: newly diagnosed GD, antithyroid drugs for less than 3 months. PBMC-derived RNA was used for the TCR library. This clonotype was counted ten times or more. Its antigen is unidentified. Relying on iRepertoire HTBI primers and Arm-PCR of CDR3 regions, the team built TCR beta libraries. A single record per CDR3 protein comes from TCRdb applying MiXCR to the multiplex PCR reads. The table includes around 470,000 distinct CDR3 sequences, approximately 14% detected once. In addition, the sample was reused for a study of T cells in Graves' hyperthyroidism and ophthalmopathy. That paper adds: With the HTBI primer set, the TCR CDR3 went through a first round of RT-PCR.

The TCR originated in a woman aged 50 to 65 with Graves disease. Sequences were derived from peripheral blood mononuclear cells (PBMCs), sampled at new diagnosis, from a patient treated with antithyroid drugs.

CDR3 coding DNA: TGCGCCAGCACGGCAGGGGGCGGCACAGATACGCAGTATTTT. Encoded protein: CASTAGGGTDTQYF. The rearrangement uses TRBV5-1 and TRBJ2-3; TRBD1 agrees at 8 bases. Germline loops: CDR1 SGHRS, CDR2 YFSETQ. The CDR3 has 14 amino acids. Unmatched junction bases numbered 4, after V lost 6 bases and J lost 1 base.